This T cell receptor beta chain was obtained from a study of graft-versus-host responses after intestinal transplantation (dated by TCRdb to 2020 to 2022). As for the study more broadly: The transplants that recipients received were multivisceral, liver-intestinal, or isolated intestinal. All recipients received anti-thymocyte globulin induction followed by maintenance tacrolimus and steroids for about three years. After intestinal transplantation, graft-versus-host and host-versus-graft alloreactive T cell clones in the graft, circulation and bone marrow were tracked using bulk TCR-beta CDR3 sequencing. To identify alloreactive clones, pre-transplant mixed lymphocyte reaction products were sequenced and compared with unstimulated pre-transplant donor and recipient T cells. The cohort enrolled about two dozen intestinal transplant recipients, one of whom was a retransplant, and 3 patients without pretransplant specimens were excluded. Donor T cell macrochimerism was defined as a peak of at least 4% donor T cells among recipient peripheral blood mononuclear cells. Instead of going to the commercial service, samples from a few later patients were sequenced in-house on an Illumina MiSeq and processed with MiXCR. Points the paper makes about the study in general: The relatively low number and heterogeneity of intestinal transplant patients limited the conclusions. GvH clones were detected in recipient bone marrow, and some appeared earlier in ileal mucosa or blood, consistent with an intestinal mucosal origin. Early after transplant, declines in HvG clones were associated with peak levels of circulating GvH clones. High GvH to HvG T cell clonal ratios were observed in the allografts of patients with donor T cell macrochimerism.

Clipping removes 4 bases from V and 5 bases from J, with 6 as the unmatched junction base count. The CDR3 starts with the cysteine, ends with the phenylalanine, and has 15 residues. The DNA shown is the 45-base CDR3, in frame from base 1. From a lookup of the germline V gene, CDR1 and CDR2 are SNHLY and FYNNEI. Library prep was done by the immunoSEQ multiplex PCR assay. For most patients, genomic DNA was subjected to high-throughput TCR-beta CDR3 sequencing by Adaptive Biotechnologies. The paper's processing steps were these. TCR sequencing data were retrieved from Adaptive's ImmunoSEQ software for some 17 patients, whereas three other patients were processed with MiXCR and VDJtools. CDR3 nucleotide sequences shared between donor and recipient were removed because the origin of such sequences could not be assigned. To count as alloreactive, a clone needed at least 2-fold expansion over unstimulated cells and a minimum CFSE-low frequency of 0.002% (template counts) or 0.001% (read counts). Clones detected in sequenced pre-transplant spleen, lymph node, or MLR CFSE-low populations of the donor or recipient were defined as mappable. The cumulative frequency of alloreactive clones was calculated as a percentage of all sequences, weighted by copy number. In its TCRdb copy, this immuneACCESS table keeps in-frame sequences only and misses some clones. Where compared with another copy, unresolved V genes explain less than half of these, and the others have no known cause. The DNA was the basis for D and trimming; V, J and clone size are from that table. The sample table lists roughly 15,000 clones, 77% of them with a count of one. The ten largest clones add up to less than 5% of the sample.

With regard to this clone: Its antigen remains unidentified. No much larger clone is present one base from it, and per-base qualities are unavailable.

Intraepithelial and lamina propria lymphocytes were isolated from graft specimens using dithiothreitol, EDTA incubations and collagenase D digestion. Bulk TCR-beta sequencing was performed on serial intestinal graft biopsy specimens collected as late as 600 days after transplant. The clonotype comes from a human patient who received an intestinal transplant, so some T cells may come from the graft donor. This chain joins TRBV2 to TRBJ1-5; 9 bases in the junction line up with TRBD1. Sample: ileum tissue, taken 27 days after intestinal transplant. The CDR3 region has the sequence CASSGGQGPYQPQHF. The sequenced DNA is TGTGCCAGCAGTGGGGGACAGGGCCCGTATCAGCCCCAGCATTTT.